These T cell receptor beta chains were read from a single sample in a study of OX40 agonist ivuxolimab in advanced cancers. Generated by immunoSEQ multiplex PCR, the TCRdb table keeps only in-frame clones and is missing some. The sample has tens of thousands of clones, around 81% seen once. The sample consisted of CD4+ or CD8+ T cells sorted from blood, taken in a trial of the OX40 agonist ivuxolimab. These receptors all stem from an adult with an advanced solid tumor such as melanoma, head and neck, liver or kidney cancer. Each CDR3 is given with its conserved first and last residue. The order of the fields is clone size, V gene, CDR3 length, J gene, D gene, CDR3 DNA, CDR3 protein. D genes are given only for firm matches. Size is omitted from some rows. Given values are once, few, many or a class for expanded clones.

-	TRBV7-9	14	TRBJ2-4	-	TGTGCCAGCAGCTTAGACTCGTCCAAAAACATTCAGTACTTC	CASSLDSSKNIQYF
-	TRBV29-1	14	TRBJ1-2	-	TGCAGCGTTGAAGGGTCCGGCAGCCTCTATGGCTACACCTTC	CSVEGSGSLYGYTF
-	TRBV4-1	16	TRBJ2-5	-	TGCGCCAGCAGCCCCCTGGACAGCCGCACCAGGGAGACCCAGTACTTC	CASSPLDSRTRETQYF
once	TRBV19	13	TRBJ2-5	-	TGTGCCAGTAGTACGATGGACAGCGGTTCCCAGTACTTC	CASSTMDSGSQYF
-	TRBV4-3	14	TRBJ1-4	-	TGCGCCAGCAGCCAAACGCAGGGTAGTGAAAAACTGTTTTTT	CASSQTQGSEKLFF
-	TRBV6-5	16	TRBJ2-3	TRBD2	TGTGCCAGCAGTTACTCGAGTCTAGCGGGGGGAGATACGCAGTATTTT	CASSYSSLAGGDTQYF
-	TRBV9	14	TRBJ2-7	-	TGTGCCAGCAGCGTAGGAGGGGCGATATACGAGCAGTACTTC	CASSVGGAIYEQYF
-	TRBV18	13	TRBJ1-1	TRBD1	TGTGCCAGCTCCACAGGGGGCGAAGTTTGGGCTTTCTTT	CASSTGGEVWAFF
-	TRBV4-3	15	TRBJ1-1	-	TGCGCCAGCAGCTTCGGGGGTGGAGGTTCGTATGAAGCTTTCTTT	CASSFGGGGSYEAFF
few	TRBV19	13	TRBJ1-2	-	TGTGCCAGTAGTATGGAACGTTTGAGAGGCTACACCTTC	CASSMERLRGYTF
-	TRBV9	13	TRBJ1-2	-	TGTGCCAGCGGAAAACGGGAAGGGTATGGCTACACCTTC	CASGKREGYGYTF
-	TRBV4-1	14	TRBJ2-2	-	TGCGCCAGCAGCCTCCCCGGAGCCTCCGGGGAGCTGTTTTTT	CASSLPGASGELFF
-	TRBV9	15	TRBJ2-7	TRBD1	TGTGCCAGCAGCGAAGGACAGGGGGCATCCTACGAGCAGTACTTC	CASSEGQGASYEQYF
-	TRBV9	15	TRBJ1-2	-	TGTGCCAGCAGCTCCACGAATCTACAGGGCCGGGGCTACACCTTC	CASSSTNLQGRGYTF
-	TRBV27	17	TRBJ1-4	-	TGTGCCAGCAGTTTATTCGTATTGACAACAACTAATGAAAAACTGTTTTTT	CASSLFVLTTTNEKLFF
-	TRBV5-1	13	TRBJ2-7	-	TGCGCCAGCAGCCACGGACAGAGCTACGAGCAGTACTTC	CASSHGQSYEQYF
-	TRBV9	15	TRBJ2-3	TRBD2	TGTGCCAGCAGCGTAGTAGCGGGGGGCACAGATACGCAGTATTTT	CASSVVAGGTDTQYF
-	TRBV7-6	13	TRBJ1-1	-	TGTGCCAGCAGCCCTGGGGGGGCTACTGAAGCTTTCTTT	CASSPGGATEAFF
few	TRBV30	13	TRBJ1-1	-	TGTGCCTGGAGTGACGGGGTGAACACTGAAGCTTTCTTT	CAWSDGVNTEAFF
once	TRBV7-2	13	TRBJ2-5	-	TGTGCCAGCAGCTTAGCGCCTCTAGAGACCCAGTACTTC	CASSLAPLETQYF
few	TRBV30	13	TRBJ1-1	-	TGTGCCTGGAGTAGCGGGGGAATCACTGAAGCTTTCTTT	CAWSSGGITEAFF
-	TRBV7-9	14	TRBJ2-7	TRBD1	TGTGCCAGCAGCGAAGGGACAGCCTGGTACGAGCAGTACTTC	CASSEGTAWYEQYF
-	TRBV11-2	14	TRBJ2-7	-	TGTGCCAGCAGCTCCCAGGAAGGACCCTACGAGCAGTACTTC	CASSSQEGPYEQYF
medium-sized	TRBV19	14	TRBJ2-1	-	TGTGCCAGTAGTCAACAGGGAGGAGGCAATGAGCAGTTCTTC	CASSQQGGGNEQFF
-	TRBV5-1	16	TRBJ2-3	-	TGCGCCAGCAGCCCCTCCCCACCCATTAGCACAGATACGCAGTATTTT	CASSPSPPISTDTQYF
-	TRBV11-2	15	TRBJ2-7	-	TGTGCCAGCAGCCCTAGGACTGGTCGAACCTACGAGCAGTACTTC	CASSPRTGRTYEQYF
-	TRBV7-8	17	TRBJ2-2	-	TGTGCCAGCAGCTCCCCAAGGCGTGGGGACAACACCGGGGAGCTGTTTTTT	CASSSPRRGDNTGELFF
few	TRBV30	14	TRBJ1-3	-	TGTGCCTGGACCGGACAGTACTCTGGAAACACCATATATTTT	CAWTGQYSGNTIYF
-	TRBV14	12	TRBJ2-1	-	TGTGCCAGTCGGAAGCACGACAATGAGCAGTTCTTC	CASRKHDNEQFF
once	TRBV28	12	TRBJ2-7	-	TGTGCCAGCAGTCTAAACAGGTACGAGCAGTACTTC	CASSLNRYEQYF
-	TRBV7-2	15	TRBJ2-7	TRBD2	TGTGCCAGCAGCTTGGGACTAGCGGAGACCTACGAGCAGTACTTC	CASSLGLAETYEQYF